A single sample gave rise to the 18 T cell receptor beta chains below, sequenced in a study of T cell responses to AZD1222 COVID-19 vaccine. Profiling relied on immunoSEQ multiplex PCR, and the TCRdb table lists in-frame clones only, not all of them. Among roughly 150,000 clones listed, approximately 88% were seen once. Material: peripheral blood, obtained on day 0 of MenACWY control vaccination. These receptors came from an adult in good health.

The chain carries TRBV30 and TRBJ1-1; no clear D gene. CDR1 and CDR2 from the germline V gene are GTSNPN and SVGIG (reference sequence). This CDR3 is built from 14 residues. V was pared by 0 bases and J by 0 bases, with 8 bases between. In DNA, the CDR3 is TGTGCCTGGAGTGTACCGTATCTGAACACTGAAGCTTTCTTT. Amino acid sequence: CAWSVPYLNTEAFF.

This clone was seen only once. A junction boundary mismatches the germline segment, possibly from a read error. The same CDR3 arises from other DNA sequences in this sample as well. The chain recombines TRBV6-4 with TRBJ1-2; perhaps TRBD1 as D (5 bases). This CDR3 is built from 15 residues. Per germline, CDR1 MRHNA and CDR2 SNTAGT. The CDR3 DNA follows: TGTGCCAGCAGTCAAACCGGACGGGGGGACTACGGCTACACCTTC. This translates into CASSQTGRGDYGYTF.

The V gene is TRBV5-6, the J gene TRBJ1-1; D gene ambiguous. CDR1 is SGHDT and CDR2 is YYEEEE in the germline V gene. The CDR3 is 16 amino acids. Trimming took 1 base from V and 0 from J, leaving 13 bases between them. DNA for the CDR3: TGTGCCAGCAGCTTGTATGGGAGAACCCTGAACACTGAAGCTTTCTTT. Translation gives CASSLYGRTLNTEAFF.

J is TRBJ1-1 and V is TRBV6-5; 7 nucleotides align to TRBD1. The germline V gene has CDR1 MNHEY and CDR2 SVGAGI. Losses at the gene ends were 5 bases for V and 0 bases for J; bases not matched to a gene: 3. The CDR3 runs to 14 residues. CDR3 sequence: CASSRQGLNTEAFF. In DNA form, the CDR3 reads TGTGCCAGCAGTAGACAGGGACTGAACACTGAAGCTTTCTTT.

The CDR3, as DNA: TGTGCCAGCAGTTCCGAAGCAATCTATGAGCAGTTCTTC. It translates to CASSSEAIYEQFF. The chain uses TRBV6-5 and TRBJ2-1; D gene uncertain. This CDR3 has 13 amino acids. CDR1 is MNHEY and CDR2 is SVGAGI in the germline V gene. Trimming pared 4 bases from V and 8 bases from J, leaving 12 bases between.

CDR3 amino acids: CASSLYNEQFF. In DNA form, the CDR3 reads TGTGCCAGTAGCTTGTACAATGAGCAGTTCTTC. The V gene is TRBV19, the J gene TRBJ2-1; unclear D gene. This CDR3 contains 11 residues. Between the trimmed V and J ends, which lost 6 bases and 4 bases, there was a span of 4 bases. In germline, CDR1 is LNHDA, CDR2 SQIVND (reference sequence).

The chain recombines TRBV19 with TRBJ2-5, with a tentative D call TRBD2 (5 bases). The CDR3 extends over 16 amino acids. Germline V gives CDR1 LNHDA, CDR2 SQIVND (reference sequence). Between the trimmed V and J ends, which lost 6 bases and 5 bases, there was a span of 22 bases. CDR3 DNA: TGTGCCAGTAGCCCTTTGTGGGAAGCGGCTGGGGAGACCCAGTACTTC. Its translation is CASSPLWEAAGETQYF.

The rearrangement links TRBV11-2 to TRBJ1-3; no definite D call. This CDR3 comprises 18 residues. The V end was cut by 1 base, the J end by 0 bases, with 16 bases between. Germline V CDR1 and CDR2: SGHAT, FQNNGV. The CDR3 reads CASSLAFPGRSSGNTIYF. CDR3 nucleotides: TGTGCCAGCAGCTTAGCTTTCCCAGGACGGAGCTCTGGAAACACCATATATTTT.

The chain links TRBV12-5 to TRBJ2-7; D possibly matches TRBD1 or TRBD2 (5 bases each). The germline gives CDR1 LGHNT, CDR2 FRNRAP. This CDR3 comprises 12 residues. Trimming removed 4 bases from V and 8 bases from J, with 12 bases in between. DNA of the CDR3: TGTGCTAGTGGTTACGCTGAGGGGAAGCAGTACTTC. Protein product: CASGYAEGKQYF.

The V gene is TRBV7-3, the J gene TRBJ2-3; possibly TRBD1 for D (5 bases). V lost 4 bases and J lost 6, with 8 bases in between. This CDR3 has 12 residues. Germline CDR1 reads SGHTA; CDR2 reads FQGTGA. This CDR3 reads CASSSQGDTQYF. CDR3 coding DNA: TGTGCCAGCAGCTCCCAGGGTGATACGCAGTATTTT.

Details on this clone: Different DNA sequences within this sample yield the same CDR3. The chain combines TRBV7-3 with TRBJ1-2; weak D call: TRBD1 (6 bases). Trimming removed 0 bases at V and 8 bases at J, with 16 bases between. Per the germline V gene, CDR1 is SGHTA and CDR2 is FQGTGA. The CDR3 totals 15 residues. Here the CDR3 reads CASSLTAGVGGGYTF. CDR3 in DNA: TGTGCCAGCAGCTTAACGGCAGGGGTTGGGGGGGGCTACACCTTC.

This chain's CDR3 is CATGEGPRNEKLFF. The CDR3 nucleotides are TGTGCCACAGGGGAGGGCCCGAGGAATGAAAAACTGTTTTTT. The V call is TRBV10-3, the J call TRBJ1-4, with D tentatively TRBD1 (6 bases). In germline, CDR1 is ENHRY, CDR2 SYGVKD. V dropped 10 bases and J dropped 5 bases, with 17 bases sitting between them. CDR3 length: 14 amino acids.

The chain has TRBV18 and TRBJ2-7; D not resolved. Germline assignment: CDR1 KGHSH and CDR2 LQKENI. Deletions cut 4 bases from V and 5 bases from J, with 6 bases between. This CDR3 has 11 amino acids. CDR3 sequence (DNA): TGTGCCAGCTCACAGTCCGACGAGCAGTACTTC. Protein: CASSQSDEQYF.

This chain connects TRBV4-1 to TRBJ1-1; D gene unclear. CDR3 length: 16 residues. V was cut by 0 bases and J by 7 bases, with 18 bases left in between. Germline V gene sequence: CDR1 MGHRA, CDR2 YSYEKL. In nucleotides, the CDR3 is TGCGCCAGCAGCCAAGATAGGATGGGCGGTTTAAATGAAGCTTTCTTT. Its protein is CASSQDRMGGLNEAFF.

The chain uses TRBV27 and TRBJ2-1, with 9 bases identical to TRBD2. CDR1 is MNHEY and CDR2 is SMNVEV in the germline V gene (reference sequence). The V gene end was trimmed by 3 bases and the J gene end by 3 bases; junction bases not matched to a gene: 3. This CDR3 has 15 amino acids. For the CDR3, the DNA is TGTGCCAGCAGTTTGCAGCGGGAGGTCTACAATGAGCAGTTCTTC. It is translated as CASSLQREVYNEQFF.

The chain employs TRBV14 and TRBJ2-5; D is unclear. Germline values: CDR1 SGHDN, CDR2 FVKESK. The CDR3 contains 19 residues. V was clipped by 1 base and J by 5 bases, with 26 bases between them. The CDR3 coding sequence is TGTGCCAGCAGCCAAGGGGTGGCCGCTGGGCGAGGTTATTGGGAGACCCAGTACTTC. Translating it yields CASSQGVAAGRGYWETQYF.

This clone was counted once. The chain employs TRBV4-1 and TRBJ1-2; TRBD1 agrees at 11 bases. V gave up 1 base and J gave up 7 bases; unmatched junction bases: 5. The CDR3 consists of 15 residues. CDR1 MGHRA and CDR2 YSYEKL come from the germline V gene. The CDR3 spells CASSQGRTGGFGYTF. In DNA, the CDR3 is TGCGCCAGCAGCCAAGGTCGGACAGGGGGCTTTGGCTACACCTTC.

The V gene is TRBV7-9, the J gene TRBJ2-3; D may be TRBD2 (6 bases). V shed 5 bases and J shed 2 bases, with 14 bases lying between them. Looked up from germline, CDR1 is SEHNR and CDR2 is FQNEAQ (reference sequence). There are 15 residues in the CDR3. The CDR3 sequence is CASSPPGVSTDTQYF. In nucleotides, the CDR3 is TGTGCCAGCAGCCCTCCGGGGGTATCCACAGATACGCAGTATTTT. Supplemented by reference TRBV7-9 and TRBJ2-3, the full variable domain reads DTGVSQNPRHKITKRGQNVTFRCDPISEHNRLYWYRQTLGQGPEFLTYFQNEAQLEKSRLLSDRFSAERPKGSFSTLEIQRTEQGDSAMYLCASSPPGVSTDTQYFGPGTRLTVL.